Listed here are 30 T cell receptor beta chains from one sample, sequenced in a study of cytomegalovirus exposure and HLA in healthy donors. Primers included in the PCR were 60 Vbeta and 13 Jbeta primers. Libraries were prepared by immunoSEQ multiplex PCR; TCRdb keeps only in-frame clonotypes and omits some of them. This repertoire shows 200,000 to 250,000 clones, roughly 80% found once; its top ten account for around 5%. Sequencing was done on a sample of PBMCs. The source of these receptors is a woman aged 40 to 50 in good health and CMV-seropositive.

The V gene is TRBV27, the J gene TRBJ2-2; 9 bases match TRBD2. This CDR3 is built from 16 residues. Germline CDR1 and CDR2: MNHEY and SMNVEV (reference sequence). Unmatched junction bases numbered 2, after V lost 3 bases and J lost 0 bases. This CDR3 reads CASSFASGTNTGELFF. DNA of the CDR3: TGTGCCAGCAGTTTTGCTAGCGGGACGAACACCGGGGAGCTGTTTTTT.

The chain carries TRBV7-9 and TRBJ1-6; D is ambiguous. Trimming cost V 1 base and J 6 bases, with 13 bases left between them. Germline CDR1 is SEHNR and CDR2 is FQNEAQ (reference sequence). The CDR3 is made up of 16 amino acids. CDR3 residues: CASSLGVGRVNSPLHF. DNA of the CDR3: TGTGCCAGCAGCTTAGGAGTCGGGCGGGTTAATTCACCCCTCCACTTT.

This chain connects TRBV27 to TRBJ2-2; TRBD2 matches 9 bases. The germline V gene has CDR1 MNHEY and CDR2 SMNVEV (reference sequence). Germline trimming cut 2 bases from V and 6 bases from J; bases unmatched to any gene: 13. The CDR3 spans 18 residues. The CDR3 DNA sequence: TGTGCCAGCAGTTTACCAGCGGGAGGCTTAAAGAGGGCCGGGGAGCTGTTTTTT. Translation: CASSLPAGGLKRAGELFF.

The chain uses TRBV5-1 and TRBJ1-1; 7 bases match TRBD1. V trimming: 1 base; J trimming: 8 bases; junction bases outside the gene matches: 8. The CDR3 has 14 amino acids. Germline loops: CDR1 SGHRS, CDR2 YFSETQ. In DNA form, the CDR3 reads TGCGCCAGCAGCTTGAGCCAGGGGGGTCAAGAAGCTTTCTTT. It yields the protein CASSLSQGGQEAFF.

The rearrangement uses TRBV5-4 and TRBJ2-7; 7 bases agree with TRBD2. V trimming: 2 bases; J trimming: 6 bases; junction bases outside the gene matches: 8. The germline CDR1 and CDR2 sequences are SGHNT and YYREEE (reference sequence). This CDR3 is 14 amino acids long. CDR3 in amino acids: CASSFAGVKSEQYF. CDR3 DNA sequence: TGTGCCAGCAGCTTCGCGGGAGTTAAAAGCGAGCAGTACTTC.

The CDR3 coding sequence is TGTGCCAGCAGCGTAGCCGGGCGGGAGCGGTCGCTTGAGCAGTTCTTC. Its translation: CASSVAGRERSLEQFF. The chain carries TRBV9 and TRBJ2-1, with 7 bases matching TRBD2. Germline CDR1 SGDLS, CDR2 YYNGEE. The CDR3 length is 16 residues. The J segment lost 9 bases and the V segment lost 0 bases, leaving 12 bases of the junction unmatched.

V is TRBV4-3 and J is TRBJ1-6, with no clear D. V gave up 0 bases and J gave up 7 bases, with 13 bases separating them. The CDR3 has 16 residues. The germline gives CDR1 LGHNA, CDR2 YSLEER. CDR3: CASSQDEGLGNSPLHF. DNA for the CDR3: TGCGCCAGCAGCCAAGATGAGGGATTGGGGAATTCACCCCTCCACTTT.

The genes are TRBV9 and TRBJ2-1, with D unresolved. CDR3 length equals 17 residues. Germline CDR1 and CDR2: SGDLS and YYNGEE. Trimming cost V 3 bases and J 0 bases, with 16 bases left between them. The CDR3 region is CASSANLLRSSYNEQFF. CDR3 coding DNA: TGTGCCAGCAGCGCTAACCTACTCCGGAGCTCCTACAATGAGCAGTTCTTC.

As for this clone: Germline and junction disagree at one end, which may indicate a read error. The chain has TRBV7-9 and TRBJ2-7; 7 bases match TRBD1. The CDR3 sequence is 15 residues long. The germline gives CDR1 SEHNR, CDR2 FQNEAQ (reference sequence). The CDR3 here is CSSSLGWQGVYEQYF. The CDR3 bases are TGTTCCAGCAGCTTAGGGTGGCAGGGGGTGTACGAGCAGTACTTC.

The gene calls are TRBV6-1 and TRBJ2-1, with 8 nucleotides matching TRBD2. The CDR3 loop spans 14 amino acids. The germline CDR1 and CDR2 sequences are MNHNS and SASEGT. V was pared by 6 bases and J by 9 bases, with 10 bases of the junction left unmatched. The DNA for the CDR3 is TGTGCCAGCAGGTTTCGGGGGGGGGCCGGTGAGCAGTTCTTC. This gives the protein CASRFRGGAGEQFF.

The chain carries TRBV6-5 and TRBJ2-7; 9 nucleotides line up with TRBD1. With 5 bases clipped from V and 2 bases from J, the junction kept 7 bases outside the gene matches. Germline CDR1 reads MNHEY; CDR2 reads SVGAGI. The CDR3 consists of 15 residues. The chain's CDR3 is CASSGYGTGPYEQYF. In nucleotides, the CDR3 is TGTGCCAGCAGTGGGTACGGGACAGGGCCCTACGAGCAGTACTTC.

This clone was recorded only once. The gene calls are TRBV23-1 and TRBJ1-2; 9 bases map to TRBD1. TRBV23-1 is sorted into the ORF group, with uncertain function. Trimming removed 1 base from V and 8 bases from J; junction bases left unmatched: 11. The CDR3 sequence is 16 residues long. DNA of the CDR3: TGCGCCAGCAGTCAATTGCTGAAAAGACAGGGGGAGGGCTACACCTTC. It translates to CASSQLLKRQGEGYTF.

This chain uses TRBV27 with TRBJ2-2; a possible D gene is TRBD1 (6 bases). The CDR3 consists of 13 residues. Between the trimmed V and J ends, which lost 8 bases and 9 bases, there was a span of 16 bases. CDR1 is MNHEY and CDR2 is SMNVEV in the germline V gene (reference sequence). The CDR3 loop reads CASGWMGARELFF. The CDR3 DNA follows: TGTGCCAGCGGTTGGATGGGGGCCCGGGAGCTGTTTTTT.

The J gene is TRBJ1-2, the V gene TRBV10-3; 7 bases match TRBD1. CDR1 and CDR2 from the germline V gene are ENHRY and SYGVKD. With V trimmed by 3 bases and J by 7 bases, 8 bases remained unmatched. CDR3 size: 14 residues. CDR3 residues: CAISEASRGTGYTF. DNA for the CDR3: TGTGCCATCAGTGAAGCGTCCAGGGGGACTGGCTACACCTTC.

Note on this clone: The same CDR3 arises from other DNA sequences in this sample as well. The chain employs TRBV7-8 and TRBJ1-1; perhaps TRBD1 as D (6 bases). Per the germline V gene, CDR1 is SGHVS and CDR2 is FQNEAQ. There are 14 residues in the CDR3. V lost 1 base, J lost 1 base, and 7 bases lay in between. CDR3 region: CASSLGTENTEAFF. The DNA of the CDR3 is TGTGCCAGCAGCTTAGGGACAGAGAACACTGAAGCTTTCTTT.

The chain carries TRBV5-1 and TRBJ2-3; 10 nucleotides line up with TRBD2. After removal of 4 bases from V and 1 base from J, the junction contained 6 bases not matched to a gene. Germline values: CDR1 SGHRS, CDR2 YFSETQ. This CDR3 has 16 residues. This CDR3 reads CASSPGLAFGTDTQYF. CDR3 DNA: TGCGCCAGCAGCCCGGGACTAGCGTTCGGCACAGATACGCAGTATTTT.

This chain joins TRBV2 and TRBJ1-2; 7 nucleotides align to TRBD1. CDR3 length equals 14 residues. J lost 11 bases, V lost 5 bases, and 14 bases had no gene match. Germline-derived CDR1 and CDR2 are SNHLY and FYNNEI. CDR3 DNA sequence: TGTGCCAGCAGTACAGGGGCTACCCGTCTTCGTTACACCTTC. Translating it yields CASSTGATRLRYTF.

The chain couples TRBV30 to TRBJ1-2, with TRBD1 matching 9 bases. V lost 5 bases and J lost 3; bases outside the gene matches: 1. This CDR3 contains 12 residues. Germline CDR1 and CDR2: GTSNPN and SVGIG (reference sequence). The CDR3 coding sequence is TGTGCCTGGGGGACAGGGTACTATGGCTACACCTTC. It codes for CAWGTGYYGYTF.

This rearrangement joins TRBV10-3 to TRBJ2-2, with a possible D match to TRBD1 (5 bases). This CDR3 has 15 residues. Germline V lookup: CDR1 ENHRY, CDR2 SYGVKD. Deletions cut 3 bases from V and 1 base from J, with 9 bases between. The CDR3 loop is CAISDRVQNTGELFF. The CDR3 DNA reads TGTGCCATCAGTGACAGGGTTCAGAACACCGGGGAGCTGTTTTTT.

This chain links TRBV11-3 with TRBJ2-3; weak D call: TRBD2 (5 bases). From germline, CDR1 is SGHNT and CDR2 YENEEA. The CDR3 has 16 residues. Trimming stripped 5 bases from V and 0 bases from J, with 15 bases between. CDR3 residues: CASSARGLSSTDTQYF. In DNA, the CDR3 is TGTGCCAGCAGCGCCCGAGGACTCTCTAGCACAGATACGCAGTATTTT.

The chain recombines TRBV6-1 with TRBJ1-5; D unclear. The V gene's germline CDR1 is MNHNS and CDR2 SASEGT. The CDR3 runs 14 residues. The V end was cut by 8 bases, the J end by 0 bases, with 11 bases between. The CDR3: CASRSRTSNQPQHF. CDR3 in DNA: TGTGCCAGCCGGAGCAGAACTAGCAATCAGCCCCAGCATTTT.

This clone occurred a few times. Here the CDR3 DNA reads TGTGCCATCTCGTTAACAGGGTGGGAGACCCAGTACTTC. Translation: CAISLTGWETQYF. V gene TRBV6-1 combines with J gene TRBJ2-5; maybe TRBD1 (6 bases). Germline assignment: CDR1 MNHNS and CDR2 SASEGT. The CDR3 has 13 residues. The ends were cut back, 10 bases at V and 5 bases at J, with 17 bases in the middle.

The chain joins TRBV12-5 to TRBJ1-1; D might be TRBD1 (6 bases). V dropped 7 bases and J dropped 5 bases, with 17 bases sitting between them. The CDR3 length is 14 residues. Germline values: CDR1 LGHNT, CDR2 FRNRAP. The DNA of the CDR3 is TGTGCTAGTGCTGATGGGGGGGCGAGAACTGAAGCTTTCTTT. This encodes CASADGGARTEAFF.

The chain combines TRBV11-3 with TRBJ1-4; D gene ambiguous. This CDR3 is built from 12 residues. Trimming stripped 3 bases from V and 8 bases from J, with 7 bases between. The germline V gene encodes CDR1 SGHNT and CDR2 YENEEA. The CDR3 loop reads CASSFREEKLFF. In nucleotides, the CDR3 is TGTGCCAGCAGCTTCCGGGAAGAAAAACTGTTTTTT. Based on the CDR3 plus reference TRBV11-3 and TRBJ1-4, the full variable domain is EAGVVQSPRYKIIEKKQPVAFWCNPISGHNTLYWYLQNLGQGPELLIRYENEEAVDDSQLPKDRFSAERLKGVDSTLKIQPAELGDSAVYLCASSFREEKLFFGSGTQLSVL.

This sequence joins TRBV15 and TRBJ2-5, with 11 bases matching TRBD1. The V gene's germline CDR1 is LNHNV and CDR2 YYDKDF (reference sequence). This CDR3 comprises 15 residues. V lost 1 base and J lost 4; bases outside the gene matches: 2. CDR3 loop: CATSRADRGRETQYF. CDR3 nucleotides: TGTGCCACCAGCAGAGCGGACAGGGGGCGAGAGACCCAGTACTTC. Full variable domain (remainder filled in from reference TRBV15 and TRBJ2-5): DAMVIQNPRYQVTQFGKPVTLSCSQTLNHNVMYWYQQKSSQAPKLLFHYYDKDFNNEADTPDNFQSRRPNTSFCFLDIRSPGLGDTAMYLCATSRADRGRETQYFGPGTRLLVL.

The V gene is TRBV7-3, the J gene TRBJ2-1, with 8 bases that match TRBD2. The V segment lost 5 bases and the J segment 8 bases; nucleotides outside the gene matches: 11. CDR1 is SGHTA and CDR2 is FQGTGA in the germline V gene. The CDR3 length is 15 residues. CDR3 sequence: CASSRGRGESYEQFF. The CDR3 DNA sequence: TGTGCCAGCAGCCGAGGGCGGGGGGAGTCTTATGAGCAGTTCTTC.

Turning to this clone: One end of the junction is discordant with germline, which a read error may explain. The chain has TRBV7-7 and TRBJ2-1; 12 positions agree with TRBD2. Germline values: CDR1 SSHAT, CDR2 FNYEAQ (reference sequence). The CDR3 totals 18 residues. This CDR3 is CASSPSSGLAGLYNEQFF. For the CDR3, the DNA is TGTGCTAGCAGCCCCTCCTCAGGACTAGCGGGACTGTACAATGAGCAGTTCTTC.

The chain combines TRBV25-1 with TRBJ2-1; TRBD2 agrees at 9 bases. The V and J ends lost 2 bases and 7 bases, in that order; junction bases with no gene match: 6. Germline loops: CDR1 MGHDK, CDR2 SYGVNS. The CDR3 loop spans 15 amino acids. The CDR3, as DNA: TGTGCCAGCAGTGAACCCCCTAGCGGGAAGAATGAGCAGTTCTTC. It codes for CASSEPPSGKNEQFF.

CDR3 DNA sequence: TGTGCCAGCAGCTCAACCCATTTGGAGGGCTACACCTTC. Translation: CASSSTHLEGYTF. The rearrangement joins TRBV5-6 to TRBJ1-2; no clear D gene. V was shortened by 3 bases and J by 8 bases, with 14 bases between the two germline ends. Germline CDR1 is SGHDT and CDR2 is YYEEEE. There are 13 residues in the CDR3.

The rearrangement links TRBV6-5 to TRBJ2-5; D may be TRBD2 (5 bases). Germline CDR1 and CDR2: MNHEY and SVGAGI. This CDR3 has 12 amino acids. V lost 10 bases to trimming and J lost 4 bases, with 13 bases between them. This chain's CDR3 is CATRGLRETQYF. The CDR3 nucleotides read TGTGCCACCAGAGGACTGAGAGAGACCCAGTACTTC.